These 3 T cell receptor beta chains were all obtained from the same sample, sequenced in a study of CD8+CD57+ T cells in acquired aplastic anemia. CD8+CD57+ cell expansion, shown by flow cytometry, had occurred in the patients selected for sequencing. Genomic DNA provided the template from which TCR beta VDJ and CDR3 profiles were obtained. Using its own MiXCR run on the reads, TCRdb lists one record per CDR3 protein. The repertoire includes about 98,000 distinct CDR3 sequences, approximately 73% of them detected once, and 65% sits in the top ten. The sequencing sample was made of sorted CD4+, CD8+, or CD8+CD57+ T cells (not recorded which) from PBMCs. These receptors came from a human donor with aplastic anemia.

As to this clonotype: The conserved final phenylalanine or tryptophan is absent from the CDR3, which likely points to a read error. The rearrangement joins TRBV5-4 to TRBJ2-7; 7 nucleotides match TRBD1. J was trimmed by 9 bases and V by 2 bases; bases with no gene match: 11. CDR3 size: 14 residues. Germline V gene lookup returns CDR1 SGHNT and CDR2 YYREEE (reference sequence). This chain's CDR3 is CASSFRGQSHGQYI. CDR3 DNA sequence: TGTGCCAGCAGCTTTAGGGGACAGTCCCACGGGCAGTACATC.

The V gene is TRBV7-7, the J gene TRBJ2-7; TRBD2 agrees at 10 bases. This CDR3 has 13 residues. CDR1 SSHAT and CDR2 FNYEAQ come from the germline V gene (reference sequence). V trimming: 1 base; J trimming: 6 bases; junction bases outside the gene matches: 0. CDR3 in DNA: TGTGCCAGCAGCTTAGGACTAGCGGGCGAGCAGTACTTC. Protein product: CASSLGLAGEQYF.

The chain has TRBV4-1 and TRBJ1-3; D uncertain. CDR1 MGHRA and CDR2 YSYEKL come from the germline V gene. The CDR3 totals 15 residues. The germline V and J ends were trimmed by 0 bases and 8 bases, with 14 bases remaining between them. The DNA for the CDR3 is TGCGCCAGCAGCCAAGATCGGGCTTTTAGTGACACCATATATTTT. It is translated as CASSQDRAFSDTIYF.